A selection of T cell receptor beta chains follows, all from one sample in a study of blood T cell repertoires in COVID-19. Sequencing used immunoSEQ multiplex PCR; TCRdb keeps in-frame clones, though not all of them. The table has 85,000 to 100,000 clones, around three quarters seen once. Sequenced sample: peripheral blood. The receptor set was obtained from a man aged 45-65 years who had recovered from COVID-19. CDR3s include the opening cysteine and the closing phenylalanine or tryptophan. A D gene is named only where the DNA matches it firmly.

d_gene,v_gene,j_gene,CDR3nt,CDR3aa
NA,TRBV28,TRBJ1-3,TGTGCCAGCAGTTACAGCTTCGGAAACACCATATATTTT,CASSYSFGNTIYF
NA,TRBV5-4,TRBJ2-1,TGTGCCAGCAGAATTAGCGGAGCCCGGGATGAGCAGTTCTTC,CASRISGARDEQFF
TRBD1,TRBV25-1,TRBJ1-4,TGTGCCAGCGGTAGGACAGGGAATGAAAAACTGTTTTTT,CASGRTGNEKLFF
NA,TRBV15,TRBJ2-7,TGTGCCACCAGCAGAACCGGGACAAGCTACGAGCAGTACTTC,CATSRTGTSYEQYF
NA,TRBV7-2,TRBJ1-4,TGTGCCAGCAGCCCTGGGAGAGGGAGAGATGAAAAACTGTTTTTT,CASSPGRGRDEKLFF
TRBD2,TRBV6-5,TRBJ2-7,TGTGCCAGCATAATGACTAGCGGTCCCTACGAGCAGTACTTC,CASIMTSGPYEQYF
TRBD1,TRBV5-1,TRBJ2-3,TGCGCCAGCAGCTTGCGGGACAGGGGGCCTACGACAGATACGCAGTATTTT,CASSLRDRGPTTDTQYF
NA,TRBV5-4,TRBJ1-2,TGTGCCAGCAGCTTGAACATTGCGGGGGGGGATGGCTACACCTTC,CASSLNIAGGDGYTF
TRBD1,TRBV10-3,TRBJ2-2,TGTGCCATCAGAAACAGGGGGTATGGCGGGGAGCTGTTTTTT,CAIRNRGYGGELFF
NA,TRBV12-3/TRBV12-4,TRBJ1-2,TGTGCCAGCAGTGCGGGGGCGAGTTATGGCTACACCTTC,CASSAGASYGYTF